This TCR beta chain was found in a study of control samples from healthy donors and cancer patients. Germline V gene data show CDR1 as SGHTA and CDR2 as FQGTGA. The CDR3 contains 17 residues. V lost 0 bases and J 0 bases, leaving 12 bases between the germline ends. The table came from immunoSEQ multiplex PCR; TCRdb's copy has only in-frame clones and leaves some out. The table has about 120,000 clones, around 88% seen once. The sequence came from a middle-aged man in good health. This sequence joins TRBV7-3 and TRBJ2-1, with D possibly being TRBD1 or TRBD2 (6 bases each). Sequencing was performed on blood. CDR3 DNA: TGTGCCAGCAGCTTAACCGGGGGCCCAAACTCCTACAATGAGCAGTTCTTC. Translating gives CASSLTGGPNSYNEQFF. The variable domain in full, completed from reference TRBV7-3 and TRBJ2-1, reads GAGVSQTPSNKVTEKGKYVELRCDPISGHTALYWYRQSLGQGPEFLIYFQGTGAADDSGLPNDRFFAVRPEGSVSTLKIQRTERGDSAVYLCASSLTGGPNSYNEQFFGPGTRLTVL.